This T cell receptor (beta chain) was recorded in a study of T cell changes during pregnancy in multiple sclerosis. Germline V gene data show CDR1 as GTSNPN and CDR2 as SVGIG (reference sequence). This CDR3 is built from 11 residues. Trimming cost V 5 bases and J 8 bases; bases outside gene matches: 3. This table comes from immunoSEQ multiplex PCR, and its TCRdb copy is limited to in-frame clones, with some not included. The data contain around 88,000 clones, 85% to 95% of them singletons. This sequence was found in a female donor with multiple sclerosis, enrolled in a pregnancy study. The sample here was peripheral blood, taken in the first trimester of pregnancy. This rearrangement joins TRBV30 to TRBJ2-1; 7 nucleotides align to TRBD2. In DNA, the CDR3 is TGTGCCTGGCGGGGAGGGGATGAGCAGTTCTTC. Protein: CAWRGGDEQFF.